This TCR beta chain is drawn from a study of T-cell reconstitution after alpha-beta-depleted transplantation in children. Per the germline V gene, CDR1 is SGHTA and CDR2 is FQGTGA. The CDR3 loop spans 15 amino acids. The V and J ends lost 4 bases and 15 bases, in that order; junction bases with no gene match: 17. Using unique molecular identifiers, the investigators prepared the TCRbeta library. TCRdb re-analysed the PCR reads in MiXCR, keeping a single row per CDR3 protein. The table records about 410,000 distinct CDR3 sequences, about a fifth of them present only once. The chain uses TRBV7-3 and TRBJ2-1, with 8 positions matching TRBD1. The specimen was PBMCs from the stem cell graft donor, collected from the stem cell graft. This TCR was sampled from a human donor who donated a stem cell graft to a child with acute myeloid leukemia. The CDR3 nucleotides are TGTGCCAGCAGCTACCAATCCGGGACAGGCCAAGTGCGGTTCTTC. Amino acids: CASSYQSGTGQVRFF.